What follows are 10 T cell receptor beta chains derived from one specimen sequenced in a study of siplizumab effects on memory and regulatory T cells. Some clones are missing from TCRdb's copy, which holds only in-frame ones; the method was immunoSEQ multiplex PCR. Among about 52,000 clones listed, under 98% were seen once. The sequenced sample consisted of naive CD4+ T cells sorted from blood. These receptors were collected from a human donor in good health.

This rearrangement joins TRBV9 to TRBJ1-6; 11 positions match TRBD1. The germline V gene encodes CDR1 SGDLS and CDR2 YYNGEE. The CDR3 is made up of 15 amino acids. Germline trimming cut 1 base from V and 10 bases from J; bases unmatched to any gene: 4. The CDR3 protein is CASSVSGQGDSPLHF. The CDR3 region has the DNA TGTGCCAGCAGCGTATCGGGACAGGGGGACTCACCCCTCCACTTT.

J is TRBJ2-7 and V is TRBV13; 8 nucleotides agree with TRBD2. V lost 5 bases, J lost 0 bases, and 12 bases stayed unmatched. The CDR3 is made up of 17 amino acids. Germline V gene data show CDR1 as PRHDT and CDR2 as FYEKMQ (reference sequence). CDR3 nucleotide sequence: TGTGCCAGCAGCACAGAGGGGGTAGCGGGGTTCTCCTACGAGCAGTACTTC. It specifies CASSTEGVAGFSYEQYF.

The chain links TRBV15 to TRBJ2-1; the D gene is possibly TRBD2 (6 bases). The CDR3 totals 14 residues. V was cut by 6 bases and J by 0 bases, with 9 bases left in between. The germline CDR1 and CDR2 sequences are LNHNV and YYDKDF (reference sequence). Here the CDR3 reads CATRRDHSYNEQFF. Here the CDR3 DNA reads TGTGCCACCAGGCGGGACCACTCCTACAATGAGCAGTTCTTC.

In its sample, this clone was seen once. V and J are TRBV6-6 and TRBJ2-3, with 10 nucleotides matching TRBD1. The V and J ends lost 2 bases and 2 bases, in that order; junction bases with no gene match: 1. The CDR3 loop spans 15 amino acids. CDR1 MNHNY and CDR2 SVGAGI come from the germline V gene (reference sequence). The CDR3 bases are TGTGCCAGCAGTTACGGGACAGGGGCCACAGATACGCAGTATTTT. Its translation is CASSYGTGATDTQYF.

The CDR3 loop reads CASSLSRESLLYEQYF. The CDR3 DNA reads as TGTGCCAGCAGCTTAAGCAGGGAATCCCTCTTGTACGAGCAGTACTTC. The chain is built from TRBV13 and TRBJ2-7; perhaps TRBD1 as D (5 bases). Germline V gene lookup returns CDR1 PRHDT and CDR2 FYEKMQ (reference sequence). Trimming took off 2 bases at V and 4 bases at J, with 18 bases between the two ends. The CDR3 is 16 amino acids.

The chain is built from TRBV11-2 and TRBJ2-1; D is uncertain. The CDR3 loop spans 13 amino acids. Germline V gives CDR1 SGHAT, CDR2 FQNNGV. V lost 4 bases to trimming and J lost 13 bases, with 17 bases between them. This CDR3 reads CASSSPGPPEQFF. CDR3 nucleotides: TGTGCCAGCAGCTCCCCGGGCCCTCCAGAACAGTTCTTC.

V is TRBV4-1 and J is TRBJ2-7; D ambiguous. Germline values: CDR1 MGHRA, CDR2 YSYEKL. The length of the CDR3 is 16 residues. V gave up 1 base and J gave up 0 bases, with 13 bases separating them. CDR3 DNA: TGCGCCAGCAGCCAAGGGGGTAAAGAGAGCTCCTACGAGCAGTACTTC. Its protein is CASSQGGKESSYEQYF.

The chain couples TRBV4-1 to TRBJ2-1; 7 bases map to TRBD2. In germline, CDR1 is MGHRA, CDR2 YSYEKL. V gave up 1 base and J gave up 1 base; unmatched junction bases: 7. This CDR3 is built from 17 residues. The CDR3 reads CASSQVVPRESYNEQFF. For the CDR3, the DNA is TGCGCCAGCAGCCAAGTTGTTCCGCGGGAGTCCTACAATGAGCAGTTCTTC.

The gene calls are TRBV10-3 and TRBJ2-7, with D maybe TRBD2 (5 bases). The V and J ends lost 6 bases and 3 bases respectively, with 18 bases between them. From germline, CDR1 is ENHRY and CDR2 SYGVKD. The CDR3 length is 15 residues. CDR3 region: CAISPAAGNNYEQYF. The CDR3 DNA reads as TGTGCCATCAGCCCAGCGGCTGGGAACAACTACGAGCAGTACTTC.

V gene TRBV5-4 combines with J gene TRBJ2-5; 7 nucleotides match TRBD1. The CDR3 covers 14 residues. Germline V lookup: CDR1 SGHNT, CDR2 YYREEE (reference sequence). V was clipped by 1 base and J by 5 bases; unmatched bases: 5. Written as DNA, the CDR3 is TGTGCCAGCAGCTTGCGACAGGGTGAGGAGACCCAGTACTTC. Its translation is CASSLRQGEETQYF.